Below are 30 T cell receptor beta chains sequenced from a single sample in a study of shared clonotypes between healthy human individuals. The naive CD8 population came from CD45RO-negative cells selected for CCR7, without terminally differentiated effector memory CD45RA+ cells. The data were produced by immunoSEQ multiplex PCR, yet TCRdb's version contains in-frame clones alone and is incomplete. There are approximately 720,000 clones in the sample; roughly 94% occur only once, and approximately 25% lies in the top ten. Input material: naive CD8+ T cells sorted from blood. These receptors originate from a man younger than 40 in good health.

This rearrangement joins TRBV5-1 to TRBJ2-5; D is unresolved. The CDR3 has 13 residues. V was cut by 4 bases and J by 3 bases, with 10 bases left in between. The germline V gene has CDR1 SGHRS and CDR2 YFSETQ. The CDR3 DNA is TGCGCCAGCAGCGCCCTCAACGAAGAGACCCAGTACTTC. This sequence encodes CASSALNEETQYF. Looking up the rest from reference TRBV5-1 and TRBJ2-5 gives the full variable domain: KAGVTQTPRYLIKTRGQQVTLSCSPISGHRSVSWYQQTPGQGLQFLFEYFSETQRNKGNFPGRFSGRQFSNSRSEMNVSTLELGDSALYLCASSALNEETQYFGPGTRLLVL.

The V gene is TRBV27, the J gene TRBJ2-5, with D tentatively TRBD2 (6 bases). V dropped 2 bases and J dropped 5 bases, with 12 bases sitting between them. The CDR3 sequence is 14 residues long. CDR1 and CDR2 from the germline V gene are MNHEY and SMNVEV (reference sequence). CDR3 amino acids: CASSLKGLLETQYF. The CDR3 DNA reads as TGTGCCAGCAGTTTAAAGGGACTGCTGGAGACCCAGTACTTC.

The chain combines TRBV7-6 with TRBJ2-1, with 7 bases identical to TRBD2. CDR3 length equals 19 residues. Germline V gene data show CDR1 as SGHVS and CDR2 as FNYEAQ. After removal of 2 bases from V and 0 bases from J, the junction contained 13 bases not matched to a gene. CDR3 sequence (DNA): TGTGCCAGCAGCTTAAGGGCGGTGGCGGGAGCTGACTCCTACAATGAGCAGTTCTTC. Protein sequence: CASSLRAVAGADSYNEQFF.

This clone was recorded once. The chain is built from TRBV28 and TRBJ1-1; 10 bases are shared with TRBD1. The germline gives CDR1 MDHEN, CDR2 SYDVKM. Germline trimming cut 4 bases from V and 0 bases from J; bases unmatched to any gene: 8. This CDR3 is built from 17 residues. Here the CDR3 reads CASSSPVGTGVNTEAFF. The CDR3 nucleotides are TGTGCCAGCAGTTCGCCTGTCGGGACAGGGGTGAACACTGAAGCTTTCTTT.

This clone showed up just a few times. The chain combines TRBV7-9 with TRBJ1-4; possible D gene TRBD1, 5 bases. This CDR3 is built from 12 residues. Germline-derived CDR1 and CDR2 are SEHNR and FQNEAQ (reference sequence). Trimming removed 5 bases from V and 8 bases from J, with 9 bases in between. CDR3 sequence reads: CASSTPGEKLFF. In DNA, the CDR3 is TGTGCCAGCAGCACCCCAGGGGAAAAACTGTTTTTT.

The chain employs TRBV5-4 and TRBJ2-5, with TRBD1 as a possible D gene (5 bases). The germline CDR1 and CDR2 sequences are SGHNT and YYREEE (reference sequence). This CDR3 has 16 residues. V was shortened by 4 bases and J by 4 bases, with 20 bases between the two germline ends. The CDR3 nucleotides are TGTGCCAGCAGCCCCCAGGGCGGTGGTTTAGGAGAGACCCAGTACTTC. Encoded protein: CASSPQGGGLGETQYF. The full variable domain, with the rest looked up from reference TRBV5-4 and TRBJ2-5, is ETGVTQSPTHLIKTRGQQVTLRCSSQSGHNTVSWYQQALGQGPQFIFQYYREEENGRGNFPPRFSGLQFPNYSSELNVNALELDDSALYLCASSPQGGGLGETQYFGPGTRLLVL.

The CDR3 region has the DNA TGCAGCGCCGTACTGCCAGGAACCTACGAGCAGTACTTC. Encoded protein: CSAVLPGTYEQYF. The chain uses TRBV29-1 and TRBJ2-7; D not resolved. Germline V gives CDR1 SQVTM, CDR2 ANQGSEA. The CDR3 consists of 13 residues. Trimming removed 7 bases from V and 2 bases from J, with 15 bases in between.

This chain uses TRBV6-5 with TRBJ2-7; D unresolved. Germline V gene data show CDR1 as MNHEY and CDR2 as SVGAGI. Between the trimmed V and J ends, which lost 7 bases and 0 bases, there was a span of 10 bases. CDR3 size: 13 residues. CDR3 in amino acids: CASKQPYSYEQYF. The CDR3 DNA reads TGTGCCAGCAAACAGCCCTACTCCTACGAGCAGTACTTC.

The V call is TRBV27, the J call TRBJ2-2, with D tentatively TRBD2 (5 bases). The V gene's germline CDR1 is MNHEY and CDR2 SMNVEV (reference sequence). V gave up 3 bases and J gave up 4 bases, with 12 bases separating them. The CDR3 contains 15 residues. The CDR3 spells CASSFEGFGTGELFF. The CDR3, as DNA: TGTGCCAGCAGTTTTGAGGGCTTCGGCACCGGGGAGCTGTTTTTT.

CDR3 sequence reads: CASSQGTGEGEQYF. The CDR3 nucleotides read TGTGCCAGCAGCCAAGGGACAGGGGAAGGCGAGCAGTACTTC. The gene calls are TRBV14 and TRBJ2-7, with 9 nucleotides matching TRBD1. The CDR3 consists of 14 residues. CDR1 is SGHDN, CDR2 FVKESK, per germline. V shed 1 base, J shed 6 bases, and the junction held 4 bases outside the gene matches. The whole variable domain, filled in from reference TRBV14 and TRBJ2-7, reads EAGVTQFPSHSVIEKGQTVTLRCDPISGHDNLYWYRRVMGKEIKFLLHFVKESKQDESGMPNNRFLAERTGGTYSTLKVQPAELEDSGVYFCASSQGTGEGEQYFGPGTRLTVT.

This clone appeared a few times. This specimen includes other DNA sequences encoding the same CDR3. The CDR3 loop reads CASSLGGGTEAFF. The CDR3 bases are TGTGCCAGCAGCTTAGGGGGTGGCACTGAAGCTTTCTTT. V gene TRBV7-9 combines with J gene TRBJ1-1; D gene unclear. The CDR3 sequence is 13 residues long. The germline gives CDR1 SEHNR, CDR2 FQNEAQ (reference sequence). V lost 1 base and J 4 bases, leaving 7 bases between the germline ends. Complete variable domain (other parts from reference TRBV7-9 and TRBJ1-1): DTGVSQNPRHKITKRGQNVTFRCDPISEHNRLYWYRQTLGQGPEFLTYFQNEAQLEKSRLLSDRFSAERPKGSFSTLEIQRTEQGDSAMYLCASSLGGGTEAFFGQGTRLTVV.

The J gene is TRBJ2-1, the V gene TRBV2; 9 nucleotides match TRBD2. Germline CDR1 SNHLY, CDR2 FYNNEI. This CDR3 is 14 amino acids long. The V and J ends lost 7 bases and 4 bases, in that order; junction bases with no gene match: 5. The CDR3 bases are TGTGCCAGCATCGGCGGGAGGGATTACAATGAGCAGTTCTTC. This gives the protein CASIGGRDYNEQFF.

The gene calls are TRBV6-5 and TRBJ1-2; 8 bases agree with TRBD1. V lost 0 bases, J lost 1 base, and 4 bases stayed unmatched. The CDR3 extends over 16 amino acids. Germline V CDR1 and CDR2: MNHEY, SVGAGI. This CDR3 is CASSYSGTGFNYGYTF. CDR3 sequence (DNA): TGTGCCAGCAGTTACTCCGGGACAGGATTTAACTATGGCTACACCTTC.

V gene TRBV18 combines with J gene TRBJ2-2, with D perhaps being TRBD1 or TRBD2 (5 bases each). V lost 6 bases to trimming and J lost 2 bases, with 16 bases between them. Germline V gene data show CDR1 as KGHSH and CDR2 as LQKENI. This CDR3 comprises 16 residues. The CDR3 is CASSPGTVYNTGELFF. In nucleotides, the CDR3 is TGTGCCAGCTCGCCCGGGACCGTGTACAACACCGGGGAGCTGTTTTTT. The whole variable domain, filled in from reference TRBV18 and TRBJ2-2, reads NAGVMQNPRHLVRRRGQEARLRCSPMKGHSHVYWYRQLPEEGLKFMVYLQKENIIDESGMPKERFSAEFPKEGPSILRIQQVVRGDSAAYFCASSPGTVYNTGELFFGEGSRLTVL.

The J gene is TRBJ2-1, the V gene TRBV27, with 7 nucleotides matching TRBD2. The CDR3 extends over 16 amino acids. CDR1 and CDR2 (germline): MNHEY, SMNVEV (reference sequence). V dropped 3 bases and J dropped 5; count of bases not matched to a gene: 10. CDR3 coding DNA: TGTGCCAGCAGTTTTCCCCCGTGGCGGGAGAACAATGAGCAGTTCTTC. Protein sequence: CASSFPPWRENNEQFF.

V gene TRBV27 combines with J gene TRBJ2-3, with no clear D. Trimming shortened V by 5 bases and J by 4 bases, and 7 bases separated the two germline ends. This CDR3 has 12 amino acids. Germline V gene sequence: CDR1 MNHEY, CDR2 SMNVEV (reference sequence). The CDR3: CASSPAADTQYF. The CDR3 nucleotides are TGTGCCAGCAGTCCGGCAGCAGATACGCAGTATTTT.

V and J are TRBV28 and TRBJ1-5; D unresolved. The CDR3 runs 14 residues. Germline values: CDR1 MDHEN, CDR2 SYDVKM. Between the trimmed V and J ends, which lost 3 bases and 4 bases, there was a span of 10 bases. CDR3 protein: CASSLPGENQPQHF. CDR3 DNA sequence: TGTGCCAGCAGTTTGCCGGGAGAAAATCAGCCCCAGCATTTT.

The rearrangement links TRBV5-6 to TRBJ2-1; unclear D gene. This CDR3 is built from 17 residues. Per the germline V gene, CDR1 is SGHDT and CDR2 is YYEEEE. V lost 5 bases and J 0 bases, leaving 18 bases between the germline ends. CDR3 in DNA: TGTGCCAGCAGATATCAATTACTGTCGAACTCCTACAATGAGCAGTTCTTC. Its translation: CASRYQLLSNSYNEQFF.

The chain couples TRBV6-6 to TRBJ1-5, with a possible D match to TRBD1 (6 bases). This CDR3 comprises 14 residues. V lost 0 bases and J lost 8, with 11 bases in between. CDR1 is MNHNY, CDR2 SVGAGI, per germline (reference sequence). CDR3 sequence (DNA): TGTGCCAGCAGTTACTCGCCCGGGGACAAGCCCCAGCATTTT. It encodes CASSYSPGDKPQHF.

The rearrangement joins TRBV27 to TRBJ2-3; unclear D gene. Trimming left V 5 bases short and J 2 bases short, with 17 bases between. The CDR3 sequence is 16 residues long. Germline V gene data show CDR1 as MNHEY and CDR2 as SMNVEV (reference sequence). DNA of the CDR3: TGTGCCAGCAGTACCCTCGGGCAGCTCACCACAGATACGCAGTATTTT. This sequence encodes CASSTLGQLTTDTQYF.

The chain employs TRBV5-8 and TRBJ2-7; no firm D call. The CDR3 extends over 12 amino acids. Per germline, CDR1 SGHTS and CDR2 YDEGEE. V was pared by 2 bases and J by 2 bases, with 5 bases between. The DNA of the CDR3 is TGTGCCAGCAGCTTATGGGCCTACGAGCAGTACTTC. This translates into CASSLWAYEQYF.

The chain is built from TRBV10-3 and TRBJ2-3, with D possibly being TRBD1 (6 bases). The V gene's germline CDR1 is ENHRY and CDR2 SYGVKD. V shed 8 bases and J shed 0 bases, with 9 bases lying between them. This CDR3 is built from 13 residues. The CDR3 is CAIHRESTDTQYF. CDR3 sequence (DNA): TGTGCCATCCACAGGGAGAGCACAGATACGCAGTATTTT.

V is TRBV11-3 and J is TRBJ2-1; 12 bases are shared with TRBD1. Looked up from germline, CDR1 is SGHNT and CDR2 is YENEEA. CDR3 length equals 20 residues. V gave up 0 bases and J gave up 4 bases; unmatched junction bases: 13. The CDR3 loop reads CASSLDRGQGASGQYNEQFF. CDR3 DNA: TGTGCCAGCAGCTTAGATCGGGGACAGGGGGCGAGCGGGCAGTACAATGAGCAGTTCTTC.

This CDR3 is CASIFLSGRGMNEQFF. CDR3 nucleotide sequence: TGTGCCAGCATCTTCCTTAGCGGGAGAGGGATGAATGAGCAGTTCTTC. The chain is built from TRBV2 and TRBJ2-1; 9 bases agree with TRBD2. Germline trimming cut 7 bases from V and 7 bases from J; bases unmatched to any gene: 14. The CDR3 is made up of 16 amino acids. Germline lookup yields CDR1 SNHLY and CDR2 FYNNEI.

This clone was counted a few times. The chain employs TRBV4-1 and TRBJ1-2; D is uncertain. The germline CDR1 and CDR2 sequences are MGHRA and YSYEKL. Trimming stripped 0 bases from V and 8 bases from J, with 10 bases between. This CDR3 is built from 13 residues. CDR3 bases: TGCGCCAGCAGCCAAGACGAGGGCCTGGGCTACACCTTC. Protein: CASSQDEGLGYTF.

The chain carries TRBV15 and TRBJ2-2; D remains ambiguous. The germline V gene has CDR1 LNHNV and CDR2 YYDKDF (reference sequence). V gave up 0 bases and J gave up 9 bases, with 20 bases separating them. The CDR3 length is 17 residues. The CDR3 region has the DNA TGTGCCACCAGCAGAGAACACCAAAATCCAAGCGCCAGGGAGCTGTTTTTT. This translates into CATSREHQNPSARELFF.

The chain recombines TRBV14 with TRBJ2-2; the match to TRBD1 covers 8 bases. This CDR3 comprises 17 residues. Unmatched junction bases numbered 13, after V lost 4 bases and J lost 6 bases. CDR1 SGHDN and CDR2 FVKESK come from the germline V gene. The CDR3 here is CASSPREQGVDAGELFF. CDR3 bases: TGTGCCAGCAGCCCTCGAGAACAGGGGGTGGACGCCGGGGAGCTGTTTTTT.

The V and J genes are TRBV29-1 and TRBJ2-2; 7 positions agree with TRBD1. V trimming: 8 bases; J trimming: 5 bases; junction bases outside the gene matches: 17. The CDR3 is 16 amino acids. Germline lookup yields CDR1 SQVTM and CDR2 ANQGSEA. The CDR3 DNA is TGCAGCACCCAAGAGGGGCAGGGGGTTAATACCGGGGAGCTGTTTTTT. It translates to CSTQEGQGVNTGELFF.

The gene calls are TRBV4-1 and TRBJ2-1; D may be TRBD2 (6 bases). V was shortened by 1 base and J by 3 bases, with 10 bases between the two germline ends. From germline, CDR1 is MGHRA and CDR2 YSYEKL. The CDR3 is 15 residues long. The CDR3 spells CASSQGEAVYNEQFF. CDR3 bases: TGCGCCAGCAGCCAAGGGGAGGCAGTCTACAATGAGCAGTTCTTC.

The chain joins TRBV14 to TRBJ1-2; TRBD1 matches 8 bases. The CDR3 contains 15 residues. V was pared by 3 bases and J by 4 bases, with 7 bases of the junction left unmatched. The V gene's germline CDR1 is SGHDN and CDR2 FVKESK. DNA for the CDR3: TGTGCCAGCAGCCAGACAGGGGCCTTAGGCTATGGCTACACCTTC. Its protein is CASSQTGALGYGYTF.